Listed below are T cell receptor beta chains from one sample, sequenced in a study of PD-L1 blockade in urothelial cancer. Sequencing was performed with immunoSEQ multiplex PCR; in TCRdb, only in-frame clones are kept and a portion is missing. The sample contains more than 50,000 clones, around 86% of which appear only once. The material was PBMCs, obtained around atezolizumab (anti-PD-L1) treatment. All receptors come from a man between 65 and 85 years old with urothelial cancer. CDR3s include the opening cysteine and the closing phenylalanine or tryptophan. Fields, in order: V gene, D gene, clone size, J gene, CDR3 protein, CDR3 DNA. A D gene is named only where the DNA matches it firmly. Not every row has a clone size; where given, it reads once, few, many or a size class.

>TRBV11-2|.|.|TRBJ1-1
CASSGARTELQNTEAFF
TGTGCCAGCAGCGGAGCCAGGACAGAACTACAGAACACTGAAGCTTTCTTT
>TRBV5-1|TRBD1|.|TRBJ2-3
CASRTGITDTQYF
TGCGCCAGCAGGACAGGGATCACAGATACGCAGTATTTT
>TRBV10-3|TRBD2|.|TRBJ2-7
CAISDRGRLTYEQYF
TGTGCCATCAGTGACCGCGGGAGATTAACCTACGAGCAGTACTTC
>TRBV6-1|.|.|TRBJ2-7
CASSEARHAYEQYF
TGTGCCAGCAGTGAAGCCCGACATGCCTACGAGCAGTACTTC
>TRBV10-2|.|.|TRBJ1-4
CASSDATGDEKLFF
TGCGCCAGCAGTGACGCCACAGGAGATGAAAAACTGTTTTTT
>TRBV20-1|.|.|TRBJ2-1
CSATRDNEQFF
TGCAGTGCTACGCGGGACAATGAGCAGTTCTTC
>TRBV19|.|.|TRBJ2-1
CASSILKGTGVMDEQFF
TGTGCCAGTAGTATCTTGAAAGGGACGGGAGTAATGGATGAGCAGTTCTTC
>TRBV4-1|TRBD2|once|TRBJ2-3
CASSHLPAGGAGDTQYF
TGCGCCAGCAGCCACCTACCGGCGGGGGGCGCAGGAGATACGCAGTATTTT
>TRBV30|.|.|TRBJ1-1
CAWGGGRNTEAFF
TGTGCCTGGGGTGGGGGCCGAAACACTGAAGCTTTCTTT
>TRBV12-5|.|few|TRBJ1-5
CASGVAQPQHF
TGTGCTAGTGGCGTGGCCCAGCCCCAGCATTTT
>TRBV20-1|.|.|TRBJ1-1
CSTHSGTEAFF
TGCAGTACGCACAGTGGGACTGAAGCTTTCTTT
>TRBV14|TRBD2|.|TRBJ2-3
CASSQAPPGLAGTDTQYF
TGTGCCAGCAGCCAAGCCCCCCCCGGACTAGCGGGCACAGATACGCAGTATTTT
>TRBV15|.|.|TRBJ1-5
CATSRDVGQSQPQHF
TGTGCCACCAGCAGAGACGTGGGGCAGAGTCAGCCCCAGCATTTT
>TRBV4-2|.|.|TRBJ1-1
CASSYRREPGNTEAFF
TGTGCCAGCAGCTACCGAAGGGAGCCGGGGAACACTGAAGCTTTCTTT
>TRBV6-5|TRBD1|.|TRBJ1-2
CASSYLQGTDGYTF
TGTGCCAGCAGTTACTTACAGGGGACTGATGGCTACACCTTC
>TRBV25-1|TRBD1|once|TRBJ2-1
CASSLQPGQGQFF
TGTGCCAGCAGCCTGCAACCGGGACAGGGCCAGTTCTTC
>TRBV27|TRBD2|.|TRBJ2-7
CASSGLAGDYEQYF
TGTGCCAGCAGCGGACTAGCGGGAGACTACGAGCAGTACTTC
>TRBV11-2|.|.|TRBJ1-2
CASSLNRNYGYTF
TGTGCCAGCAGCTTAAACAGAAACTATGGCTACACCTTC
>TRBV7-3|TRBD2|few|TRBJ2-1
CASSFSGTSGTVEQFF
TGTGCCAGCAGCTTTTCCGGGACTAGCGGGACGGTTGAGCAGTTCTTC
>TRBV10-2|.|.|TRBJ2-1
CASSDSRAPYNEQFF
TGCGCCAGCAGTGATAGCAGGGCACCCTACAATGAGCAGTTCTTC
>TRBV18|.|.|TRBJ1-5
CASSPGGGANNQPQHF
TGTGCCAGCTCACCAGGCGGGGGGGCGAACAATCAGCCCCAGCATTTT
>TRBV7-9|TRBD2|.|TRBJ2-1
CASSPEAGGDEQFF
TGTGCCAGCAGCCCCGAAGCGGGGGGCGATGAGCAGTTCTTC
>TRBV10-3|TRBD2|.|TRBJ2-1
CAISAPGTSGVNEQFF
TGTGCCATCAGTGCACCCGGGACTAGCGGGGTCAATGAGCAGTTCTTC
>TRBV6-1|TRBD2|.|TRBJ2-7
CASSEGVLRGMAGSSYEQYF
TGTGCCAGCAGTGAAGGAGTACTGCGGGGGATGGCAGGGAGTTCCTACGAGCAGTACTTC
>TRBV5-1|TRBD2|.|TRBJ2-3
CASSSLAEDTQYF
TGCGCCAGCAGCTCTCTAGCGGAAGATACGCAGTATTTT
>TRBV28|.|.|TRBJ1-5
CASSGQEVYQPQHF
TGTGCCAGCTCGGGACAAGAAGTATATCAGCCCCAGCATTTT
>TRBV10-2|TRBD1|.|TRBJ2-1
CASRGQGELDEQFF
TGCGCCAGCAGGGGACAGGGGGAACTCGATGAGCAGTTCTTC
>TRBV29-1|TRBD1|few|TRBJ2-5
CSATDRGGETQYF
TGCAGCGCGACGGACAGGGGAGGAGAGACCCAGTACTTC
>TRBV19|TRBD1|.|TRBJ2-5
CASSMTGTTQETQYF
TGTGCCAGTAGTATGACAGGGACCACGCAAGAGACCCAGTACTTC
>TRBV5-6|TRBD1|.|TRBJ2-7
CASSSTRDRGIEQYF
TGTGCCAGCAGCTCCACCCGGGACAGGGGGATCGAGCAGTACTTC
>TRBV30|.|few|TRBJ1-1
CAWSPPYRGADTEAFF
TGTGCCTGGAGTCCCCCGTATCGGGGGGCAGACACTGAAGCTTTCTTT
>TRBV29-1|TRBD2|.|TRBJ2-1
CSVDRLAGVINEQFF
TGCAGCGTTGACAGACTAGCGGGAGTTATCAATGAGCAGTTCTTC
>TRBV9|.|.|TRBJ2-2
CASSVEEGRLFPGELFF
TGTGCCAGCAGCGTAGAGGAGGGACGCCTCTTTCCCGGGGAGCTGTTTTTT
>TRBV29-1|TRBD1|.|TRBJ2-1
CSGLTGSSYNEQFF
TGCAGCGGCCTGACAGGGAGCTCCTACAATGAGCAGTTCTTC
>TRBV9|.|few|TRBJ1-1
CASSTQVNTEAFF
TGTGCCAGCAGCACTCAGGTGAACACTGAAGCTTTCTTT
>TRBV28|.|.|TRBJ2-7
CASSTPDREGEQYF
TGTGCCAGCAGCACCCCGGACAGGGAGGGCGAGCAGTACTTC
>TRBV9|.|.|TRBJ2-1
CASSVGQNNEQFF
TGTGCCAGCAGCGTAGGACAGAACAATGAGCAGTTCTTC
>TRBV5-1|.|.|TRBJ2-7
CASSLGRGSSYEQYF
TGCGCCAGCAGCTTGGGAAGGGGGAGCTCCTACGAGCAGTACTTC
>TRBV18|TRBD2|.|TRBJ2-1
CASSPGLAASRLANEQFF
TGTGCCAGCTCACCGGGACTAGCGGCGAGCCGACTGGCGAATGAGCAGTTCTTC
>TRBV19|.|.|TRBJ2-1
CASGHFQQFF
TGTGCCAGCGGACATTTTCAGCAGTTCTTC
>TRBV28|.|.|TRBJ1-1
CASSPSRGAPNTEAFF
TGTGCCAGCAGCCCCAGCCGGGGGGCCCCAAACACTGAAGCTTTCTTT
>TRBV7-9|TRBD2|few|TRBJ2-1
CASSLVAGTSGSYEQFF
TGTGCCAGCAGCTTAGTGGCCGGGACTAGCGGGAGCTATGAGCAGTTCTTC
>TRBV5-1|TRBD1|once|TRBJ1-1
CASSLGTGQLNTEAFF
TGCGCCAGCAGCCTTGGGACAGGGCAACTGAACACTGAAGCTTTCTTT
>TRBV5-1|.|.|TRBJ1-1
CASSLWAENTEAFF
TGCGCCAGCAGCTTGTGGGCAGAGAACACTGAAGCTTTCTTT
>TRBV28|.|.|TRBJ1-5
CASSPPSQPIEPQHF
TGTGCCAGCAGCCCCCCGTCACAGCCCATCGAGCCCCAGCATTTT
>TRBV6-6|.|.|TRBJ1-2
CASSKQELDGYTF
TGTGCCAGCAGTAAACAGGAGTTAGATGGCTACACCTTC
>TRBV6-5|.|once|TRBJ1-1
CASSYGQSGGQTEAFF
TGTGCCAGCAGTTACGGCCAATCGGGGGGACAAACTGAAGCTTTCTTT
>TRBV30|.|few|TRBJ2-6
CAWSPRSGPGANVLTF
TGTGCCTGGAGCCCCCGGTCAGGGCCTGGGGCCAACGTCCTGACTTTC
>TRBV4-1|TRBD2|.|TRBJ2-1
CASSQAGGSRNEQFF
TGCGCCAGCAGCCAAGCGGGAGGTTCCCGCAATGAGCAGTTCTTC
>TRBV30|.|.|TRBJ1-3
CAWTPPGTGNTIYF
TGTGCCTGGACCCCTCCGGGGACTGGAAACACCATATATTTT
>TRBV5-6|.|.|TRBJ2-5
CASSSPGLGETQYF
TGTGCCAGCAGCTCCCCGGGACTGGGGGAGACCCAGTACTTC
>TRBV10-1|.|.|TRBJ2-5
CASSRELQETQYF
TGCGCCAGCAGCCGGGAGCTACAAGAGACCCAGTACTTC
>TRBV19|.|.|TRBJ1-2
CASSINREGGYTF
TGTGCCAGTAGTATTAACAGGGAAGGGGGCTACACCTTC
>TRBV13|TRBD1|.|TRBJ1-2
CASSLLQGAVYGYTF
TGTGCCAGCAGCTTACTACAGGGGGCTGTCTATGGCTACACCTTC
>TRBV18|TRBD1|.|TRBJ2-3
CASSLRQGTDTQYF
TGTGCCAGCTCACTACGACAGGGGACAGATACGCAGTATTTT
>TRBV19|.|once|TRBJ2-5
CASSKERSQETQYF
TGTGCCAGTAGTAAGGAGCGAAGCCAAGAGACCCAGTACTTC
>TRBV4-2|TRBD1|.|TRBJ2-7
CASSQAMTGDYSLEQYF
TGTGCCAGCAGCCAAGCCATGACAGGGGATTATTCCCTCGAGCAGTACTTC